This T cell receptor (beta chain) was sequenced in a study of a mutant IDH1 vaccine in newly diagnosed glioma. For the study at large: Initiation of the vaccine course occurred 4-6 weeks after radiotherapy alone, or alongside temozolomide cycles. Before enrollment, the patients had been treated with radiotherapy alone, temozolomide alone, or both together. Most of them had received both.

Here immunoSEQ multiplex PCR was the method, and the copy in TCRdb shows in-frame clones only, minus some. The profile shows around 60,000 clones, roughly 84% of them singletons. Note on this clone: Its matching antigen is unknown.

Documented time point: week 23, last vaccination. Doses consisted of 300 ug of mutant IDH1 20-mer peptide each, paired with topical imiquimod. The donors' diagnosis was new WHO grade 3 or 4 astrocytoma that was IDH1-mutant and ATRX-lost. This CDR3 region has 17 residues. Looked up from germline, CDR1 is MNHEY and CDR2 is SMNVEV (reference sequence). The V and J ends lost 6 bases and 1 base respectively, with 18 bases between them. The starting material was PBMCs, obtained from a glioma patient whose treatment included an IDH1 peptide vaccine. The chain has TRBV27 and TRBJ2-2; the D is unclear. The receptor's source is a young man with glioma. The CDR3 DNA sequence: TGTGCCAGCAGGGGGTTGCGGTCTGAGAGGAACACCGGGGAGCTGTTTTTT. Protein: CASRGLRSERNTGELFF.